Each of the 24 T cell receptor beta chains below was sequenced from the same sample in a study of CD8 T cells in ankylosing spondylitis. TCRdb reprocessed the 5' RACE reads via MiXCR and lists one record per CDR3 protein. The sample has 150,000 to 200,000 distinct CDR3 sequences, under 35% seen once; the top ten hold approximately 6%. Sample: synovial fluid, either unsorted or a sorted T cell fraction (not recorded which). These receptors were collected from a male donor with ankylosing spondylitis.

This chain links TRBV7-2 with TRBJ2-7; 7 nucleotides align to TRBD2. The trim removed 5 bases at V and 5 bases at J, leaving 9 bases unmatched. Germline V lookup: CDR1 SGHTA, CDR2 FQGNSA. The CDR3 sequence is 14 residues long. CDR3 sequence (DNA): TGTGCCAGCAGCAAAGTCGGGGAGGGGAACGAGCAGTACTTC. Protein product: CASSKVGEGNEQYF.

This chain links TRBV6-5 with TRBJ2-1, with 11 bases aligning to TRBD2. Looked up from germline, CDR1 is MNHEY and CDR2 is SVGAGI. This CDR3 comprises 15 residues. Trimming at V came to 4 bases and at J to 7 bases, leaving 6 bases not matched to a gene. This chain's CDR3 is CASSLTSGAGNEQFF. The CDR3 DNA follows: TGTGCCAGCAGTTTGACTAGCGGGGCGGGAAATGAGCAGTTCTTC.

This clonotype appeared a few times. This chain connects TRBV3-1 to TRBJ1-2, with D perhaps TRBD1 (6 bases). CDR1 LGHDT and CDR2 YNNKEL come from the germline V gene (reference sequence). V lost 5 bases to trimming and J lost 2 bases, with 12 bases between them. The CDR3 contains 14 residues. For the CDR3, the DNA is TGTGCCAGCAGCACGGGACACCGAAACTATGGCTACACCTTC. This codes for CASSTGHRNYGYTF.

In its sample, this clonotype was seen many times. The chain joins TRBV4-3 to TRBJ2-5; D remains unclear. The germline V gene has CDR1 LGHNA and CDR2 YSLEER. This CDR3 has 14 amino acids. The V gene lost 1 base and the J gene lost 4 bases, with 10 bases spanning the gap. CDR3 sequence: CASSQAPWGETQYF. The CDR3, as DNA: TGCGCCAGCAGCCAAGCACCCTGGGGAGAGACCCAGTACTTC.

This clonotype has a count of ten or more. The V gene is TRBV7-2, the J gene TRBJ2-5; D not resolved. Germline V CDR1 and CDR2: SGHTA, FQGNSA. V dropped 1 base and J dropped 3 bases, with 6 bases sitting between them. The CDR3 length is 13 residues. The CDR3 spells CASSLGGKETQYF. The CDR3 DNA sequence: TGTGCCAGCAGCTTAGGTGGGAAAGAGACCCAGTACTTC.

V and J are TRBV13 and TRBJ2-2; D remains ambiguous. CDR1 PRHDT and CDR2 FYEKMQ come from the germline V gene (reference sequence). CDR3 size: 14 residues. V was trimmed by 0 bases and J by 4 bases, leaving 6 bases between them. The CDR3, as DNA: TGTGCCAGCAGCTTAGGCCTTGGCACCGGGGAGCTGTTTTTT. Protein product: CASSLGLGTGELFF. Looking up the rest from reference TRBV13 and TRBJ2-2 gives the full variable domain: AAGVIQSPRHLIKEKRETATLKCYPIPRHDTVYWYQQGPGQDPQFLISFYEKMQSDKGSIPDRFSAQQFSDYHSELNMSSLELGDSALYFCASSLGLGTGELFFGEGSRLTVL.

In its sample, this clonotype was seen a few times. The chain recombines TRBV12-3 or TRBV12-4 with TRBJ2-5, with 14 nucleotides matching TRBD2. Losses at the gene ends were 8 bases for V and 5 bases for J; bases not matched to a gene: 7. The CDR3 extends over 15 amino acids. As DNA, the CDR3 is TGTGCCAGCGGACACGGACTAGCGGGGGGCGAGACCCAGTACTTC. Amino acids: CASGHGLAGGETQYF.

This clonotype was seen only once. The CDR3 coding sequence is TGTGCCAGCAGTTTACGACTAGGTTTCGGGAACAATGAGCAGTTCTTC. This gives the protein CASSLRLGFGNNEQFF. The genes are TRBV12-3 or TRBV12-4 and TRBJ2-1; D is perhaps TRBD2 (6 bases). The CDR3 is 16 residues long. Trimming took 2 bases from V and 5 from J, leaving 16 bases between them.

The V gene is TRBV12-3 or TRBV12-4, the J gene TRBJ2-3; 8 bases line up with TRBD2. V dropped 6 bases and J dropped 1; count of bases not matched to a gene: 9. The CDR3 consists of 16 residues. The CDR3 DNA sequence: TGTGCCAGCAGCGCAATTAGCGGGATGGGCACAGATACGCAGTATTTT. Translation: CASSAISGMGTDTQYF.

This clonotype was picked up a small number of times. DNA of the CDR3: TGTGCCAGCAGTTTCATGGCGGGACAGTTTTGGACACCCGGGGAGCTGTTTTTT. Translated: CASSFMAGQFWTPGELFF. The chain has TRBV27 and TRBJ2-2; D may be TRBD1 (7 bases). The CDR3 is made up of 18 amino acids. Trimming removed 3 bases at V and 6 bases at J, with 23 bases between. Germline lookup yields CDR1 MNHEY and CDR2 SMNVEV (reference sequence).

The chain joins TRBV25-1 to TRBJ1-5; D call uncertain. CDR3 length: 14 residues. CDR1 MGHDK and CDR2 SYGVNS come from the germline V gene. The germline V and J ends were trimmed by 2 bases and 3 bases, with 8 bases remaining between them. This chain's CDR3 is CASSEHELNQPQHF. The CDR3 DNA sequence: TGTGCCAGCAGTGAACATGAACTCAATCAGCCCCAGCATTTT.

This clonotype was counted a single time. The chain combines TRBV5-1 with TRBJ2-7; 7 bases are shared with TRBD1. This CDR3 region has 18 residues. From germline, CDR1 is SGHRS and CDR2 YFSETQ. V lost 4 bases to trimming and J lost 2 bases; unmatched junction nucleotides: 18. The CDR3 sequence is CASSPGTPLRGTTYEQYF. For the CDR3, the DNA is TGCGCCAGCAGCCCGGGGACACCCCTCAGGGGGACGACCTACGAGCAGTACTTC.

This clonotype was found a few times. This chain connects TRBV5-1 to TRBJ2-7; D is perhaps TRBD1 or TRBD2 (5 bases each). The CDR3 contains 13 residues. Trimming pared 2 bases from V and 2 bases from J, leaving 8 bases between. Germline V gene lookup returns CDR1 SGHRS and CDR2 YFSETQ. This chain's CDR3 is CASSFEGTYEQYF. The CDR3 coding sequence is TGCGCCAGCAGCTTCGAGGGGACCTACGAGCAGTACTTC.

This clonotype has ten or more counts. This rearrangement joins TRBV2 to TRBJ2-5; tentative D call: TRBD2 (7 bases). The CDR3 is 13 residues long. The ends were cut back, 4 bases at V and 4 bases at J, with 10 bases in the middle. CDR1 and CDR2 from the germline V gene are SNHLY and FYNNEI. The DNA of the CDR3 is TGTGCCAGCAGTGGGGGGGGGGCAGAGACCCAGTACTTC. Its protein is CASSGGGAETQYF. The full variable domain, completed using reference TRBV2 and TRBJ2-5, is EPEVTQTPSHQVTQMGQEVILRCVPISNHLYFYWYRQILGQKVEFLVSFYNNEISEKSEIFDDQFSVERPDGSNFTLKIRSTKLEDSAMYFCASSGGGAETQYFGPGTRLLVL.

This clonotype has just a few counts. V usage is TRBV10-1 and J usage is TRBJ1-2; TRBD1 matches 10 bases. The V segment lost 2 bases and the J segment 5 bases; nucleotides outside the gene matches: 8. The CDR3 totals 16 residues. The V gene's germline CDR1 is WNHNN and CDR2 SYGVQD (reference sequence). The DNA for the CDR3 is TGCGCCAGCAGTGAGGAGAAGGGGACAGGGGATTATGGCTACACCTTC. Translated: CASSEEKGTGDYGYTF.

The chain carries TRBV3-1 and TRBJ1-1; 7 nucleotides agree with TRBD1. CDR1 is LGHDT, CDR2 YNNKEL, per germline (reference sequence). CDR3 length equals 15 residues. V lost 2 bases and J lost 1; bases outside the gene matches: 4. CDR3 residues: CASSQQGGANTEAFF. The DNA of the CDR3 is TGTGCCAGCAGCCAACAAGGGGGCGCGAACACTGAAGCTTTCTTT.

The chain is built from TRBV11-3 and TRBJ2-3; no clear D gene. The CDR3 has 14 residues. Germline values: CDR1 SGHNT, CDR2 YENEEA. V gave up 2 bases and J gave up 6 bases, with 12 bases separating them. CDR3 sequence (DNA): TGTGCCAGCAGCTTAACTCACGAGAGTGATACGCAGTATTTT. This gives the protein CASSLTHESDTQYF.

Points on this clonotype: A much larger clone is a single base away; this may be a read error. The chain couples TRBV27 to TRBJ1-1; D ambiguous. The CDR3 is 14 residues long. Germline lookup yields CDR1 MNHEY and CDR2 SMNVEV (reference sequence). CDR3 loop: CAGSLSGKSVEAFF. Here the CDR3 DNA reads TGTGCCGGCAGTTTATCGGGAAAGTCGGTTGAAGCTTTCTTT.

The V and J genes are TRBV9 and TRBJ2-5; D assignment may be TRBD1 or TRBD2 (6 bases each). The CDR3 runs to 14 residues. Trimming took off 4 bases at V and 5 bases at J, with 15 bases between the two ends. Germline values: CDR1 SGDLS, CDR2 YYNGEE. The CDR3 DNA follows: TGTGCCAGCAGCTTCACGGGGGCCGGGGAGACCCAGTACTTC. Protein sequence: CASSFTGAGETQYF. Drawing the rest from reference TRBV9 and TRBJ2-5, the complete variable domain is DSGVTQTPKHLITATGQRVTLRCSPRSGDLSVYWYQQSLDQGLQFLIQYYNGEERAKGNILERFSAQQFPDLHSELNLSSLELGDSALYFCASSFTGAGETQYFGPGTRLLVL.

This clonotype was counted between two and nine times. The chain has TRBV5-6 and TRBJ2-1, with no clear D. CDR3 size: 12 residues. Per germline, CDR1 SGHDT and CDR2 YYEEEE. V was clipped by 0 bases and J by 8 bases, with 6 bases between them. DNA for the CDR3: TGTGCCAGCAGCTTGGTTGGGGATGAGCAGTTCTTC. This codes for CASSLVGDEQFF.

In this sample, this clonotype turned up many times. The V gene is TRBV6-5, the J gene TRBJ2-1, with D hard to call. The CDR3 length is 17 residues. V was pared by 4 bases and J by 2 bases, with 18 bases between. CDR1 and CDR2 (germline): MNHEY, SVGAGI. DNA of the CDR3: TGTGCCAGCAGTTCTCATCAAGGTAGCCCCCCCTACAATGAGCAGTTCTTC. Translated, it gives CASSSHQGSPPYNEQFF.

The genes are TRBV7-2 and TRBJ2-1; 16 bases match TRBD2. The CDR3 runs 16 residues. Germline V gene sequence: CDR1 SGHTA, CDR2 FQGNSA. V was pared by 3 bases and J by 8 bases, with 4 bases of the junction left unmatched. The CDR3 region has the DNA TGTGCCAGCAGCTTTGGGGGACTAGCGGGAGGGTATGAGCAGTTCTTC. Its translation is CASSFGGLAGGYEQFF.

This chain joins TRBV5-1 and TRBJ1-2; D ambiguous. The CDR3 covers 17 residues. CDR1 and CDR2 from the germline V gene are SGHRS and YFSETQ. The germline V and J ends were trimmed by 4 bases and 6 bases, with 25 bases remaining between them. The DNA for the CDR3 is TGCGCCAGCAGCAAAGATGCGGTCGGTCTACTAACGGATGGCTACACCTTC. As protein: CASSKDAVGLLTDGYTF.

This clonotype was seen a few times. The CDR3 region has the DNA TGCAGCGCCCGAGGGCTTGACAGGAGTCATGAAGCTTTCTTT. Its translation: CSARGLDRSHEAFF. J is TRBJ1-1 and V is TRBV29-1; D might be TRBD1 (6 bases). CDR1 and CDR2 from the germline V gene are SQVTM and ANQGSEA. With 7 bases removed from V and 7 bases from J, the gap between germline ends came to 22 bases. The CDR3 is 14 amino acids.